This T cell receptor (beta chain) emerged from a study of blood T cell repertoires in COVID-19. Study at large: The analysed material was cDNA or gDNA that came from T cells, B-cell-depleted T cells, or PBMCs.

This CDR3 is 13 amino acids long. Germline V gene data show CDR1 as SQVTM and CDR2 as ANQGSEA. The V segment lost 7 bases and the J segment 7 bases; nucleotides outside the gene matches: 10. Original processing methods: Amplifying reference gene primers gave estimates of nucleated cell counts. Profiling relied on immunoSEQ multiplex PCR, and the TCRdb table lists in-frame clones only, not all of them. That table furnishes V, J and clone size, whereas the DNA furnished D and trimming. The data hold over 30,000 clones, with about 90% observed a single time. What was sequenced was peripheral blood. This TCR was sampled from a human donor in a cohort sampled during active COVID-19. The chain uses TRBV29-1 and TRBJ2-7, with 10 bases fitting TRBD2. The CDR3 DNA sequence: TGCAGCGCATTACTAGCGGGAAGGCAAGAGCAGTACTTC. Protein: CSALLAGRQEQYF.